These T cell receptor beta chains were read from a single sample in a study of cytomegalovirus exposure and HLA in healthy donors. Some clones are missing from TCRdb's copy, which holds only in-frame ones; the method was immunoSEQ multiplex PCR. The profile covers tens of thousands of clones, with approximately 70% appearing a single time and roughly 20% taken by the ten largest. Sequenced sample: PBMCs. These receptor sequences come from a man aged 40-49 years in good health and CMV-seropositive. The CDR3 runs from the conserved cysteine through the conserved F or W. Fields, in order: J gene, V gene, clone size, D gene, CDR3 DNA, CDR3 protein. A D gene is named only where the DNA matches it firmly. Clone size is given for some rows only: seen once, a few or many times, or a class if the clone is expanded.

TRBJ2-1,TRBV11-3,few,TRBD2,TGTGCCAGCAGCTTCAGGACTAGCGGGGGGGACAATGAGCAGTTCTTC,CASSFRTSGGDNEQFF
TRBJ1-4,TRBV13,-,-,TGTGCCAGCAGCTTAGTTTCGGGAAGTAAACTGTTTTTT,CASSLVSGSKLFF
TRBJ1-5,TRBV6-6,-,-,TGTGCCAGCAGGAGGAATGGAGGGGATAATCAGCCCCAGCATTTT,CASRRNGGDNQPQHF
TRBJ2-7,TRBV4-1,-,TRBD1,TGCGCCAGCAGCCAGAGGGACAGGGTTGGGATCGAGTCGGCGGCGCAGTACTTC,CASSQRDRVGIESAAQYF
TRBJ2-3,TRBV13,-,-,TGTGCCAGCAGCTTAGAAGGAGGTTGGACGGAAGGGGATACGCAGTATTTT,CASSLEGGWTEGDTQYF
TRBJ2-2,TRBV6-5,-,-,TGTGCCAGCAGTGGGCGAGTGAACACCGGGGAGCTGTTTTTT,CASSGRVNTGELFF
TRBJ2-5,TRBV5-4,few,TRBD2,TGTGCCAGCAGCTTGGGGACTAGCCAAGAGACCCAGTACTTC,CASSLGTSQETQYF
TRBJ2-5,TRBV5-1,-,-,TGCGCCAGCAGCCTTACAGGGAAAGAGACCCAGTACTTC,CASSLTGKETQYF
TRBJ2-5,TRBV29-1,-,TRBD2,TGCAGCGGGAGGGGAACTAGCGGGGAGAAAGAGACCCAGTACTTC,CSGRGTSGEKETQYF
TRBJ1-3,TRBV2,few,-,TGTGCCAGCAGTGGAAACCCCAGCTCTGGAAACACCATATATTTT,CASSGNPSSGNTIYF
TRBJ2-2,TRBV7-3,-,TRBD2,TGTGCCAGCAGCTTAAACCCGGGACTAGCGGCGAACACCGGGGAGCTGTTTTTT,CASSLNPGLAANTGELFF
TRBJ1-1,TRBV30,once,-,TGTGCCTGGAGTCGGAAAGGGGCTATTTTCACTGAAGCTTTCTTT,CAWSRKGAIFTEAFF
TRBJ1-2,TRBV28,-,-,TGTGCCAGCAGTTCCCCCGAGGGTTACCAAAACTATGGCTACACCTTC,CASSSPEGYQNYGYTF
TRBJ2-5,TRBV7-2,-,TRBD2,TGTGCCAGCAGCTTAGCGCGACTAGCGGGAGTTGGGACCCAGTACTTC,CASSLARLAGVGTQYF